This TCR beta chain is drawn from a study of T-cell reconstitution after alpha-beta-depleted transplantation in children. This clonotype was found many times. V lost 6 bases and J 2 bases, leaving 11 bases between the germline ends. The germline V gene encodes CDR1 DFQATT and CDR2 SNEGSKA (reference sequence). The CDR3 extends over 13 amino acids. Unique molecular identifiers were incorporated during preparation of the TCRbeta library. TCRdb redid the calling of the PCR reads with MiXCR, one entry per CDR3 protein. The sample lists about 19,000 distinct CDR3 sequences, 13% occurring once. The TCR originated in a female patient between 2 and 15 years old who had a stem cell transplant for congenital amegakaryocytic thrombocytopenia, so the T cells may come from the graft donor. The sample here was PBMCs, mostly from graft donor cells, taken 60 days after TCRalphabeta/CD19-depleted stem cell transplant. V and J are TRBV20-1 and TRBJ2-4; D is uncertain. Here the CDR3 DNA reads TGCAGTGCAATAGGAATGTCCAAAAACATTCAGTACTTC. Protein: CSAIGMSKNIQYF.